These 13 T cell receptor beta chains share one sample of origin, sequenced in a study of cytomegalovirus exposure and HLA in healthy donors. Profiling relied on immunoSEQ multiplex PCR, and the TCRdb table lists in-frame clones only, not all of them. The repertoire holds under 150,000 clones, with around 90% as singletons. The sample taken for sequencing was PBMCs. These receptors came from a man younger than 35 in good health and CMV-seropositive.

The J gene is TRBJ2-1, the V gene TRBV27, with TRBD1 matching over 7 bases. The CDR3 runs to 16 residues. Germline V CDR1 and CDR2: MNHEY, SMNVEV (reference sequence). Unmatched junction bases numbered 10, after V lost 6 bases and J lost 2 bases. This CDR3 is CASRTGTATTYNEQFF. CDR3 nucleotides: TGTGCCAGCAGGACCGGGACAGCCACTACCTACAATGAGCAGTTCTTC.

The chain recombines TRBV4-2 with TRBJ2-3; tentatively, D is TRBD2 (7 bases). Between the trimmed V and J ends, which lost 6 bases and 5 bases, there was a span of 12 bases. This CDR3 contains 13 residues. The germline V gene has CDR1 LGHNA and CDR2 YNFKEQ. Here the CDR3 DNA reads TGTGCCAGCAGGGAGGGAGGGGGAGATACGCAGTATTTT. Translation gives CASREGGGDTQYF.

CDR3: CASSFLPTGVRTGNTIYF. The CDR3 bases are TGTGCCAGCAGCTTCCTCCCCACCGGGGTCAGGACTGGAAACACCATATATTTT. This chain joins TRBV5-7 and TRBJ1-3; no clear D. TRBV5-7 is noted as an ORF with a role that remains uncertain. V was shortened by 2 bases and J by 2 bases, with 20 bases between the two germline ends. The CDR3 runs 18 residues.

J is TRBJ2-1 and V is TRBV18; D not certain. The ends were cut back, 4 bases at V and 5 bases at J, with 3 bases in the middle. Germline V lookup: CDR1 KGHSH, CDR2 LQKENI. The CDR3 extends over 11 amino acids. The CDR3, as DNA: TGTGCCAGCTCACGAGACAATGAGCAGTTCTTC. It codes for CASSRDNEQFF.

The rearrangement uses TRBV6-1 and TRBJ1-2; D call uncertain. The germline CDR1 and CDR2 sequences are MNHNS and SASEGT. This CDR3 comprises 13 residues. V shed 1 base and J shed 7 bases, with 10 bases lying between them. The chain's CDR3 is CASSEGAHGGYTF. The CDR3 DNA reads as TGTGCCAGCAGTGAAGGCGCGCACGGTGGCTACACCTTC.

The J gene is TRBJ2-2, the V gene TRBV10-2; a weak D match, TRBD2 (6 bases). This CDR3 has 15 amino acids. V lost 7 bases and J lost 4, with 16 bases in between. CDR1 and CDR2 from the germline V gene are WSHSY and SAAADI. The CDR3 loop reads CASIGFAGITGELFF. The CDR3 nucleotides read TGCGCCAGCATAGGATTTGCGGGAATCACCGGGGAGCTGTTTTTT.

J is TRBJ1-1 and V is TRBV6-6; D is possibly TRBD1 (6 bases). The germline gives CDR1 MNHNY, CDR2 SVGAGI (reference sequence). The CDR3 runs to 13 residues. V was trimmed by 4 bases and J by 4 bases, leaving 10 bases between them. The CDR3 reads CASSSGQSTEAFF. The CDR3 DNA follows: TGTGCCAGCAGTTCCGGACAGTCCACTGAAGCTTTCTTT.

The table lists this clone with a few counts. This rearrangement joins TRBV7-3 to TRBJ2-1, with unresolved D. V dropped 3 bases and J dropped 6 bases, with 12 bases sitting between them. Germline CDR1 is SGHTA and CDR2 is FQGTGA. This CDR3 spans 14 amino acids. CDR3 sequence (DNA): TGTGCCAGCAGCTTCCGGCCGACTTCCAATGAGCAGTTCTTC. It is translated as CASSFRPTSNEQFF.

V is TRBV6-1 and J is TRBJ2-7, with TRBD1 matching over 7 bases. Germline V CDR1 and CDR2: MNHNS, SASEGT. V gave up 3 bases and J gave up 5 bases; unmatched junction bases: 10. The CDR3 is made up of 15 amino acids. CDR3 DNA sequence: TGTGCCAGCAGTGAGTCCCCCCCTGACAGGGACGAGCAGTACTTC. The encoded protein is CASSESPPDRDEQYF.

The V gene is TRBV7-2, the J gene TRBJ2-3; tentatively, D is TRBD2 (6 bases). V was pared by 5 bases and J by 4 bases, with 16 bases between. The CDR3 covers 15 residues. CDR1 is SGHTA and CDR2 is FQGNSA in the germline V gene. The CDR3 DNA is TGTGCCAGCAGCCGGGACCCTGGGACTCCAGATACGCAGTATTTT. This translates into CASSRDPGTPDTQYF.

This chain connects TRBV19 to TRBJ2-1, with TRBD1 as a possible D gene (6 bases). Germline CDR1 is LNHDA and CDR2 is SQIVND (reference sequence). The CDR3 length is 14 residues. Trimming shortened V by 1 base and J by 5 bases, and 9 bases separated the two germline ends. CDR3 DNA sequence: TGTGCCAGTAGTATAGGAGGGACACACAATGAGCAGTTCTTC. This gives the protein CASSIGGTHNEQFF.

CDR3 residues: CASSSQQVAAYEQYF. The CDR3 bases are TGTGCCAGCAGCTCCCAACAGGTGGCGGCCTACGAGCAGTACTTC. The chain recombines TRBV5-8 with TRBJ2-7; tentatively, D is TRBD1 (5 bases). The CDR3 is made up of 15 amino acids. CDR1 is SGHTS and CDR2 is YDEGEE in the germline V gene. With 3 bases removed from V and 2 bases from J, the gap between germline ends came to 15 bases.

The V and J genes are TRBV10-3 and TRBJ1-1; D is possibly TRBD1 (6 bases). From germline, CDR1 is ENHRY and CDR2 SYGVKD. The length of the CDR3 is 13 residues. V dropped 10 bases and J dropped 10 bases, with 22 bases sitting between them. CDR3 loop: CATVNRAERPAFF. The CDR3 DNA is TGTGCCACCGTAAACAGGGCCGAACGCCCAGCTTTCTTT.